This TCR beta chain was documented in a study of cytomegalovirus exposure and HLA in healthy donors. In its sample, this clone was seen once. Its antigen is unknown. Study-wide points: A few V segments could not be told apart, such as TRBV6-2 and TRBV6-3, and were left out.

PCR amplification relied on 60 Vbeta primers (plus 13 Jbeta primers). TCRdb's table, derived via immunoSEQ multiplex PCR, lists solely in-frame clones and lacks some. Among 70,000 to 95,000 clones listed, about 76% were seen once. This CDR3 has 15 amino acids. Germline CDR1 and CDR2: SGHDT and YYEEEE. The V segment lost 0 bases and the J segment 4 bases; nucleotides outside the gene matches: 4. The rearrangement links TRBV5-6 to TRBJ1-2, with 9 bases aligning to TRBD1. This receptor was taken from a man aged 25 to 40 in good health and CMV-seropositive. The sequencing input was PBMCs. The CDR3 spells CASSLGDRAFYGYTF. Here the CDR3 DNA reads TGTGCCAGCAGCTTGGGGGACAGGGCCTTCTATGGCTACACCTTC.